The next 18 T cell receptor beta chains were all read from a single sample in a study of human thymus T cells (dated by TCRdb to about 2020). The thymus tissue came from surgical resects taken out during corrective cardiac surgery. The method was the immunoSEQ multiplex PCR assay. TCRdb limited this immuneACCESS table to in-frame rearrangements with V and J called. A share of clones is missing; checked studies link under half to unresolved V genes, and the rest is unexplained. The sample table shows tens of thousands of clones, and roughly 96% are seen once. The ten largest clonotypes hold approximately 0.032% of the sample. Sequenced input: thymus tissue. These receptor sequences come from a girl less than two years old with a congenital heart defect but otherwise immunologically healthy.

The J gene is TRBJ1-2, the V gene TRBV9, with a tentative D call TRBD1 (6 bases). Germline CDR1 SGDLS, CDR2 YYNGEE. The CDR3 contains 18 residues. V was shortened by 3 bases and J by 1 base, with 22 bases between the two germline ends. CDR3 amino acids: CASSGGRDNTPFNYGYTF. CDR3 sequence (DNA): TGTGCCAGCAGCGGCGGAAGGGACAACACACCCTTTAACTATGGCTACACCTTC.

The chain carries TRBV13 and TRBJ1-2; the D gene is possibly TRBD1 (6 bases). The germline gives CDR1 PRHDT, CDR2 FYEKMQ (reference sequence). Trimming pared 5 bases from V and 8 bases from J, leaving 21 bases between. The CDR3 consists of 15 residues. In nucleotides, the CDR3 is TGTGCCAGCAGCCCCGGGTACAGGGCATTTTTAGGCTACACCTTC. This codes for CASSPGYRAFLGYTF. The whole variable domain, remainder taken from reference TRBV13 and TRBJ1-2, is AAGVIQSPRHLIKEKRETATLKCYPIPRHDTVYWYQQGPGQDPQFLISFYEKMQSDKGSIPDRFSAQQFSDYHSELNMSSLELGDSALYFCASSPGYRAFLGYTFGSGTRLTVV.

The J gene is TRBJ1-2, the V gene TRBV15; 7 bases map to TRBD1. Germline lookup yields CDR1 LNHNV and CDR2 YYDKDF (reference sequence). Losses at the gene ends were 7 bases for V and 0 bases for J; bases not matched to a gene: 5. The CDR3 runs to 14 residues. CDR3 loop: CATTGGGANYGYTF. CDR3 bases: TGTGCCACCACAGGGGGGGGTGCTAACTATGGCTACACCTTC.

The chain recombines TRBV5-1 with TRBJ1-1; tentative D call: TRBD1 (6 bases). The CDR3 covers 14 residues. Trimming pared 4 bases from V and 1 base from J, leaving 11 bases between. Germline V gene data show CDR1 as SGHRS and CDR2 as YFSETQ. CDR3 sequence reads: CASSQGHPNTEAFF. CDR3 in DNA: TGCGCCAGCAGCCAGGGACACCCGAACACTGAAGCTTTCTTT.

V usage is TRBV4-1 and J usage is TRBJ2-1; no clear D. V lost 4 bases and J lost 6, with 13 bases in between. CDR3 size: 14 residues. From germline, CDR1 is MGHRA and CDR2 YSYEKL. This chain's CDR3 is CASSPTFGGNEQFF. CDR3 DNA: TGCGCCAGCAGCCCAACGTTTGGCGGCAATGAGCAGTTCTTC.

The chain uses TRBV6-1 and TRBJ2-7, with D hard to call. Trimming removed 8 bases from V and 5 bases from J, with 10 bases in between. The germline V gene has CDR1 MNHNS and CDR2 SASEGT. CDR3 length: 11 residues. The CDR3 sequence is CASRLGNEQYF. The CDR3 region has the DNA TGTGCCAGCCGCCTGGGGAACGAGCAGTACTTC.

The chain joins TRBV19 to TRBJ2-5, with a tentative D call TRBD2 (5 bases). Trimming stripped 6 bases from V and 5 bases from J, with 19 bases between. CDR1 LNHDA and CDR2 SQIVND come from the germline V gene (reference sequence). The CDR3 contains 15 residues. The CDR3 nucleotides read TGTGCCAGTAGGCCCCGGGAACCCACGGGGGAGACCCAGTACTTC. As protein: CASRPREPTGETQYF.

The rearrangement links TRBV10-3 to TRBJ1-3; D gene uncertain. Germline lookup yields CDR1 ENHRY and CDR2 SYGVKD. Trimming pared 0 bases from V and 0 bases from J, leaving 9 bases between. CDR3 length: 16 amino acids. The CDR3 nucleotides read TGTGCCATCAGTGAGTCGAGTAAGGGCTCTGGAAACACCATATATTTT. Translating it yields CAISESSKGSGNTIYF.

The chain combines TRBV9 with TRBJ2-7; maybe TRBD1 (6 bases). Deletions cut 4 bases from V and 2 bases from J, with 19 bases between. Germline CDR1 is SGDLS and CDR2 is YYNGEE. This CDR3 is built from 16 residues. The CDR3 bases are TGTGCCAGCAGCAATATAGGGGGAGCTCCTACCTACGAGCAGTACTTC. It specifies CASSNIGGAPTYEQYF.

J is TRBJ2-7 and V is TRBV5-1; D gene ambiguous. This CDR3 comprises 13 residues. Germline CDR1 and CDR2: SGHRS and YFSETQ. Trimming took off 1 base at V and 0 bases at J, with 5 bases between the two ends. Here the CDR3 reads CASSLTVSYEQYF. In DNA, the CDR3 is TGCGCCAGCAGCTTGACTGTCTCCTACGAGCAGTACTTC.

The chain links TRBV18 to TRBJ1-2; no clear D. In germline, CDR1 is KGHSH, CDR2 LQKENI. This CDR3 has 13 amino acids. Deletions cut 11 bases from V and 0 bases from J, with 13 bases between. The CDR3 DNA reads TGTGCCTGCAAGGGCCCAGCTAACTATGGCTACACCTTC. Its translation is CACKGPANYGYTF.

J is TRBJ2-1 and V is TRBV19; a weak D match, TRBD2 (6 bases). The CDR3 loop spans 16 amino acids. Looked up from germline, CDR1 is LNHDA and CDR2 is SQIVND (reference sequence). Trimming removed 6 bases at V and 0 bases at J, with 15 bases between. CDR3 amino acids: CASSPGPGGSYNEQFF. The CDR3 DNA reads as TGTGCCAGTAGCCCGGGACCCGGGGGCTCCTACAATGAGCAGTTCTTC.

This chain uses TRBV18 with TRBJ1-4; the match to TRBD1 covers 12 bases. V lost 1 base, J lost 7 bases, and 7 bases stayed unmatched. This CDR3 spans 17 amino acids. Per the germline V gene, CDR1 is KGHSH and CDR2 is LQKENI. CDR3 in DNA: TGTGCCAGCTCACCACGCCTAGGGACAGGGGGCGGTGAAAAACTGTTTTTT. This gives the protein CASSPRLGTGGGEKLFF.

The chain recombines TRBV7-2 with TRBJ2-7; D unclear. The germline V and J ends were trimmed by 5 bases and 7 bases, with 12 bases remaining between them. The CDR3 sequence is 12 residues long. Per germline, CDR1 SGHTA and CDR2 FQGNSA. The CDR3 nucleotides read TGTGCCAGCAGCATACGCCTAGGGGAGCAGTACTTC. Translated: CASSIRLGEQYF.

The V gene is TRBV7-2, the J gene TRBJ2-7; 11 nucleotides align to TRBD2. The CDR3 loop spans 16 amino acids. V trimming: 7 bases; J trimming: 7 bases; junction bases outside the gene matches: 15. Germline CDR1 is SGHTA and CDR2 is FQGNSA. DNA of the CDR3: TGTGCCAGCACCTTCAGTAGCGGGAGGGTATCTCGGGAGCAGTACTTC. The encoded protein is CASTFSSGRVSREQYF. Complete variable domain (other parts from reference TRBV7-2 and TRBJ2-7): GAGVSQSPSNKVTEKGKDVELRCDPISGHTALYWYRQSLGQGLEFLIYFQGNSAPDKSGLPSDRFSAERTGGSVSTLTIQRTQQEDSAVYLCASTFSSGRVSREQYFGPGTRLTVT.

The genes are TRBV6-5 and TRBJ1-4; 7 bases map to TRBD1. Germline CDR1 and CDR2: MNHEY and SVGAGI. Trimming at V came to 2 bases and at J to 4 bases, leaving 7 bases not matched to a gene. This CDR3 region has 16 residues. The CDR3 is CASSYDREPDNEKLFF. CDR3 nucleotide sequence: TGTGCCAGCAGTTACGACAGGGAACCGGATAATGAAAAACTGTTTTTT.

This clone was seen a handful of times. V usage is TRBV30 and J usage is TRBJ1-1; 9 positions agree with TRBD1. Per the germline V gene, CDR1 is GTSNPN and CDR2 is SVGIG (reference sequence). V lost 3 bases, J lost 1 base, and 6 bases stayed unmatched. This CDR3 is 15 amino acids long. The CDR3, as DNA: TGTGCCTGGAGGGCCGGGGACAGGGCGAACACTGAAGCTTTCTTT. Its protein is CAWRAGDRANTEAFF.

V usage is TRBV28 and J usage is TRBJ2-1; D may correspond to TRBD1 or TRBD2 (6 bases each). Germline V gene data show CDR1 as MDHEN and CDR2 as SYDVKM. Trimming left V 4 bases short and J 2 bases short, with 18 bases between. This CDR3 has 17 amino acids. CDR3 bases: TGTGCCAGCAGTTCCTCCGCTGGCGGGACACCCTACAATGAGCAGTTCTTC. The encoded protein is CASSSSAGGTPYNEQFF.